Described below is a single T cell receptor beta chain sequence and its context. The antigen is not known. A much bigger clone sits one base away, suggesting this may be a read error. This record belongs to a study of breast tumors, draining lymph nodes, adjacent tissues. The study's findings and limits: Luminal-like breast cancer showed significantly higher tumor–nontumor repertoire similarity than basal-like. Findings are consistent with lymph node origin and intratumoral expansion of most tumor T cells. Tumor TCR diversity was below lymph nodes but above nontumor tissue. The lymph node origin of tumor T cells was framed as consistent with a hypothesis, not demonstrated.

TCRdb processed the multiplex PCR reads anew with MiXCR; each CDR3 protein has one entry. The sample gives approximately 280,000 distinct CDR3 sequences, 30% of which show up once; about 1.2% is in the top ten. The lymph nodes were axillary draining lymph nodes from breast cancer patients. The germline V gene encodes CDR1 SGHTA and CDR2 FQGNSA. The CDR3 has 15 amino acids. What was sequenced was axillary lymph node tissue. This clonotype originated in a female donor with breast cancer. Some clones in this sample may be carry-over from other donors' samples. The V call is TRBV7-2, the J call TRBJ2-7; the match to TRBD2 covers 8 bases. CDR3 amino acids: CASSSMAGLVREQHF. The CDR3 DNA is TGTGCCAGCAGCTCAATGGCGGGACTAGTACGCGAGCAGCACTTC.